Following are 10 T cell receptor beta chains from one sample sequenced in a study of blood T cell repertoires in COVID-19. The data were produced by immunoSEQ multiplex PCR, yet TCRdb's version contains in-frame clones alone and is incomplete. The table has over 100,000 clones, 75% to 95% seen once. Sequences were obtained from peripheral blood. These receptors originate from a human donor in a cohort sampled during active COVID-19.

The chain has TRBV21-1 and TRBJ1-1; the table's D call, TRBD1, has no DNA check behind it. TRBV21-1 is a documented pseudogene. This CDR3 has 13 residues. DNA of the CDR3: TGTGCCAGCAGCACCAGGGGGAACACTGAAGCTTTCTTT. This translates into CASSTRGNTEAFF.

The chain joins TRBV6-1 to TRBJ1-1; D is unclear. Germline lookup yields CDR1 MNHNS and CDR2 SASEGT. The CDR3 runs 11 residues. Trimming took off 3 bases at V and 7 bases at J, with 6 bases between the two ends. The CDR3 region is CASSDYSEAFF. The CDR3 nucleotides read TGTGCCAGCAGTGATTACAGTGAAGCTTTCTTT.

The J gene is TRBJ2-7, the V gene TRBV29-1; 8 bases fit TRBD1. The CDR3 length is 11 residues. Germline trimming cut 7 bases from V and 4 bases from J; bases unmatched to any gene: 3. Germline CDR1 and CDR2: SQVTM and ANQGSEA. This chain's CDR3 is CSAGQGYEQYF. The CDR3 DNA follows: TGCAGCGCAGGACAGGGATACGAGCAGTACTTC.

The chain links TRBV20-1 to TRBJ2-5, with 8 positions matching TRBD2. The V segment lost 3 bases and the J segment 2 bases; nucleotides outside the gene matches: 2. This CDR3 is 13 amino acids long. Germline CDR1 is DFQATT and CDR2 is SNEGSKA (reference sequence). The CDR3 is CSASSGNQETQYF. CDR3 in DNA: TGCAGTGCTAGTAGCGGGAATCAAGAGACCCAGTACTTC.

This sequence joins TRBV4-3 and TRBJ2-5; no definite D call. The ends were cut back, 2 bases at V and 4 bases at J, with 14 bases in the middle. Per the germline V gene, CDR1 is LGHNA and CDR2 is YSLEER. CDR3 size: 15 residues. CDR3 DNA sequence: TGCGCCAGCAGCCAAAATCTTTTGGCGGTAGAGACCCAGTACTTC. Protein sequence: CASSQNLLAVETQYF.

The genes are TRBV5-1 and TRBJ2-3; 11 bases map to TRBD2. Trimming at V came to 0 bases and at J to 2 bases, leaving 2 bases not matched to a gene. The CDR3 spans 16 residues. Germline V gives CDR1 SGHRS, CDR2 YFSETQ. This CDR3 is CASSLASGRNTDTQYF. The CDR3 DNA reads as TGCGCCAGCAGCTTGGCTAGCGGGAGGAACACAGATACGCAGTATTTT. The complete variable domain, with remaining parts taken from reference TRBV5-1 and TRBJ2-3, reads KAGVTQTPRYLIKTRGQQVTLSCSPISGHRSVSWYQQTPGQGLQFLFEYFSETQRNKGNFPGRFSGRQFSNSRSEMNVSTLELGDSALYLCASSLASGRNTDTQYFGPGTRLTVL.

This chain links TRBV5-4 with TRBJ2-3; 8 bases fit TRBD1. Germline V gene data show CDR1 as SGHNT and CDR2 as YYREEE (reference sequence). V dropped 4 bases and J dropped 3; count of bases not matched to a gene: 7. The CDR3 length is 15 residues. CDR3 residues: CASSARTGTTDTQYF. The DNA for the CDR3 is TGTGCCAGCAGCGCAAGGACAGGGACTACAGATACGCAGTATTTT.

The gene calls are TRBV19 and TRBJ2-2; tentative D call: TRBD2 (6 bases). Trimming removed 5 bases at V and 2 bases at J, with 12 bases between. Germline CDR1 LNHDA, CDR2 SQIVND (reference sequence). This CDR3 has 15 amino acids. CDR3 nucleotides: TGTGCCAGTAGTTTTGGAGGGCTCAACACCGGGGAGCTGTTTTTT. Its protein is CASSFGGLNTGELFF.

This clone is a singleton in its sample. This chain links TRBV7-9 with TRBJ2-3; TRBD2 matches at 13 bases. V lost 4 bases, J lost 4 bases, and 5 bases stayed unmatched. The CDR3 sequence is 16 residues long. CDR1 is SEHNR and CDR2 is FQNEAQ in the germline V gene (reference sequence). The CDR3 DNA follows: TGTGCCAGCAGCTGGACTAGCGGGAGTCGGGCAGATACGCAGTATTTT. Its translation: CASSWTSGSRADTQYF.

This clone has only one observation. This CDR3 reads CASSLGTGWGHYGYTF. The CDR3 DNA is TGTGCCAGCAGCCTTGGGACAGGGTGGGGTCACTATGGCTACACCTTC. The chain employs TRBV3-1 (or the pseudogene TRBV3-2) and TRBJ1-2; 9 nucleotides agree with TRBD1. V shed 4 bases, J shed 3 bases, and the junction held 9 bases outside the gene matches. CDR3 length equals 16 residues. Germline V gives CDR1 LGHDT, CDR2 YNNKEL (reference sequence).